The 10 T cell receptor beta chains below come from one sample, sequenced in a study of T cells of healthy individuals. Each CDR3 protein is one row after TCRdb ran MiXCR on the 5' RACE reads. The sample has around 63,000 distinct CDR3 sequences, 16% seen once. The receptors were sampled from a human donor in good health.

This clonotype was seen repeatedly, ten times or more. Written as DNA, the CDR3 is TGTGCCAGCAGACTGACAGGGAGGGGAGAAAAACTGTTTTTT. Translating gives CASRLTGRGEKLFF. V gene TRBV5-5 combines with J gene TRBJ1-4; 7 bases map to TRBD1. Germline lookup yields CDR1 SGHKS and CDR2 YYEKEE (reference sequence). Trimming removed 5 bases from V and 8 bases from J; junction bases left unmatched: 9. This CDR3 is built from 14 residues.

In its sample, this clonotype was seen many times. The chain joins TRBV29-1 to TRBJ2-7; TRBD1 matches at 8 bases. This CDR3 has 12 amino acids. Trimming removed 6 bases from V and 5 bases from J; junction bases left unmatched: 6. Germline V gene sequence: CDR1 SQVTM, CDR2 ANQGSEA. The CDR3 sequence: CSVGQGSNEQYF. The CDR3 DNA reads as TGCAGCGTCGGACAGGGAAGTAACGAGCAGTACTTC.

This clonotype was seen repeatedly, ten times or more. This rearrangement joins TRBV6-4 to TRBJ2-1; 8 bases map to TRBD1. Germline values: CDR1 MRHNA, CDR2 SNTAGT. Unmatched junction bases numbered 6, after V lost 8 bases and J lost 6 bases. The length of the CDR3 is 13 residues. The CDR3, as DNA: TGTGCCAGCTCCCAGGGGGCAGGCAATGAGCAGTTCTTC. Translated, it gives CASSQGAGNEQFF.

This clonotype occurred many times. V gene TRBV3-1 combines with J gene TRBJ1-5, with a possible D match to TRBD1 (5 bases). There are 15 residues in the CDR3. V lost 4 bases to trimming and J lost 8 bases, with 18 bases between them. Germline CDR1 LGHDT, CDR2 YNNKEL (reference sequence). CDR3 region: CASSPRPGGTEPQHF. The DNA of the CDR3 is TGTGCCAGCAGCCCACGTCCCGGGGGTACGGAGCCCCAGCATTTT.

This clonotype was seen at least ten times. The genes are TRBV2 and TRBJ2-7; D might be TRBD1 (6 bases). CDR1 and CDR2 (germline): SNHLY, FYNNEI. The CDR3 is made up of 15 amino acids. Deletions cut 2 bases from V and 3 bases from J, with 14 bases between. CDR3 amino acids: CASSESQGFYYEQYF. The CDR3 nucleotides read TGTGCCAGCAGTGAATCACAGGGATTCTACTACGAGCAGTACTTC.

This clonotype was detected ten times or more. This chain joins TRBV4-3 and TRBJ2-1, with a weak D call TRBD2 (6 bases). V was cut by 3 bases and J by 15 bases, with 27 bases left in between. This CDR3 has 16 amino acids. Germline V gene sequence: CDR1 LGHNA, CDR2 YSLEER. The CDR3 reads CASSQSLRGGLLPVFF. DNA for the CDR3: TGCGCCAGCAGCCAGTCCCTGAGGGGAGGACTCCTGCCCGTGTTCTTC.

This clonotype was counted many times. This rearrangement joins TRBV5-4 to TRBJ2-1, with 7 bases matching TRBD2. J lost 6 bases, V lost 4 bases, and 13 bases had no gene match. CDR1 and CDR2 from the germline V gene are SGHNT and YYREEE (reference sequence). The CDR3 runs to 16 residues. CDR3 residues: CASSQAGGAGLNEQFF. As DNA, the CDR3 is TGTGCCAGCAGCCAAGCCGGAGGAGCGGGACTCAATGAGCAGTTCTTC.

This clonotype was detected many times. The chain has TRBV28 and TRBJ1-4; 7 positions match TRBD1. Germline CDR1 MDHEN, CDR2 SYDVKM. Unmatched junction bases numbered 7, after V lost 3 bases and J lost 6 bases. The CDR3 spans 15 residues. This chain's CDR3 is CASSFRDSRYEKLFF. CDR3 in DNA: TGTGCCAGCAGTTTCCGGGACAGCCGGTATGAAAAACTGTTTTTT. Full variable domain (rest looked up from reference TRBV28 and TRBJ1-4): DVKVTQSSRYLVKRTGEKVFLECVQDMDHENMFWYRQDPGLGLRLIYFSYDVKMKEKGDIPEGYSVSREKKERFSLILESASTNQTSMYLCASSFRDSRYEKLFFGSGTQLSVL.

The rearrangement links TRBV7-9 to TRBJ1-4; 9 bases fit TRBD1. The V segment lost 4 bases and the J segment 7 bases; nucleotides outside the gene matches: 7. The CDR3 is made up of 15 amino acids. From germline, CDR1 is SEHNR and CDR2 FQNEAQ (reference sequence). The CDR3 nucleotides are TGTGCCAGCAGCTCAGGCCGGGACAGGGCTGAAAAACTGTTTTTT. It codes for CASSSGRDRAEKLFF.

In its sample, this clonotype was seen many times. V and J are TRBV5-1 and TRBJ2-1, with D perhaps being TRBD1 or TRBD2 (5 bases each). The germline V and J ends were trimmed by 2 bases and 8 bases, with 8 bases remaining between them. CDR1 is SGHRS and CDR2 is YFSETQ in the germline V gene. The CDR3 spans 12 residues. The CDR3 here is CASSLRGDEQFF. As DNA, the CDR3 is TGCGCCAGCAGCTTAAGGGGAGATGAGCAGTTCTTC.